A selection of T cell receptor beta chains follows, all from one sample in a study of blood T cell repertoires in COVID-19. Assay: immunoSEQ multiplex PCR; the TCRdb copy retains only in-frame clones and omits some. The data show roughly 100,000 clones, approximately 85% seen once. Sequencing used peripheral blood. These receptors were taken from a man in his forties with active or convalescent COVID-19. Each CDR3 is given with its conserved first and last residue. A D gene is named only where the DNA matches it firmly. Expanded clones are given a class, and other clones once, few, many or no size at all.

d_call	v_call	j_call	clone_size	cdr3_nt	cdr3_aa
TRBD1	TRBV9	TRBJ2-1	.	TGTGCCAGCAGCCCTAAAACGGGACAGGGGGTTGTAGAGCAGTTCTTC	CASSPKTGQGVVEQFF
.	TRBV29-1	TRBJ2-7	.	TGCAGCGTTGGGGCTTCTCTTGGGGCAGGGGGGTACGAGCAGTACTTC	CSVGASLGAGGYEQYF
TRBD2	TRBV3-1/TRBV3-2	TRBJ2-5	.	TGTGCCAGCAGCCAGGGCGCAGGGAGGGCCCAGTACTTC	CASSQGAGRAQYF
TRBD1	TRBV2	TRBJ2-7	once	TGTGCCAGCATTGCCCCATGGGACAGCGACTACGAGCAGTACTTC	CASIAPWDSDYEQYF
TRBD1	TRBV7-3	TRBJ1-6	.	TGTGCCAGCAGCCCTTCGGGGACAGGGGGATCACCCCTCCACTTT	CASSPSGTGGSPLHF
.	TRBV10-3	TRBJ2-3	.	TGTGCCATCAGAGGAGCCGCGGACACTCGTGAGGACACAGATACGCAGTATTTT	CAIRGAADTREDTDTQYF
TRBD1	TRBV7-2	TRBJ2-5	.	TGTGCCAGCACAACAGGGGTATCAGAGACCCAGTACTTC	CASTTGVSETQYF
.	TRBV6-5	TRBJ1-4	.	TGTGCCAGCAGTCTACCTCAGGGTGATGAAAAACTGTTTTTT	CASSLPQGDEKLFF
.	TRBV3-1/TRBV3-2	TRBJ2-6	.	TGTGCCAGCAGCCAAGCAGGGGCCGGGGCCAACGTCCTGACTTTC	CASSQAGAGANVLTF
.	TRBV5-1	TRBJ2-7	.	TGCGCCAGCAGCCCCCCTGGGGGGGCCTCCCACGAGCAGTACTTC	CASSPPGGASHEQYF
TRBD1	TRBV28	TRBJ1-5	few	TGTGCCAGCAGTCGACTCTTTTACAGGGGAAGGAATCAGCCCCAGCATTTT	CASSRLFYRGRNQPQHF
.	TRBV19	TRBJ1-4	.	TGTGCCAGTAGTATCCGAGAGTTAAGTGAAAAACTGTTTTTT	CASSIRELSEKLFF
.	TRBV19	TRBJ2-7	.	TGTGCCAGTAGTACCAAAGGGGCAGGGAAGGACGAGCAGTACTTC	CASSTKGAGKDEQYF
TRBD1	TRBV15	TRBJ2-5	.	TGTGCCACCAGCAGAGATAGGGGACAGGGCCGAGAGACCCAGTACTTC	CATSRDRGQGRETQYF
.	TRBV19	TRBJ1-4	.	TGTGCCAGTAGTATCGTGCTTTACAAGGAAAAACTGTTTTTT	CASSIVLYKEKLFF
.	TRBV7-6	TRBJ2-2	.	TGTGCCAGCAGCTCCAGGGCCGGTCAGGGCACCGGGGAGCTGTTTTTT	CASSSRAGQGTGELFF
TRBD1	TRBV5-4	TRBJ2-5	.	TGTGCCAGCAGCTTGGCTCGGGGACAGGGGAGTGAGACCCAGTACTTC	CASSLARGQGSETQYF
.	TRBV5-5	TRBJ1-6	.	TGTGCCAGCAGCTTACAGGTCTATAATTCACCCCTCCACTTT	CASSLQVYNSPLHF
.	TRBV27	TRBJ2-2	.	TGTGCCAGCAGTTTGGGGACAACGAACACCGGGGAGCTGTTTTTT	CASSLGTTNTGELFF
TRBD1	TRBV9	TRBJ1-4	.	TGTGCCAGCAGCGTCTCAGGGGGCGTGTGGGATGAAAAACTGTTTTTT	CASSVSGGVWDEKLFF
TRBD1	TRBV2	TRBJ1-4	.	TGTGCCAGCGGCAGGGGGCCACTTAATGAAAAACTGTTTTTT	CASGRGPLNEKLFF
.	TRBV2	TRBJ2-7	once	TGTGCCAGCCGCGGGGGCCCGGACTACGAGCAGTACTTC	CASRGGPDYEQYF
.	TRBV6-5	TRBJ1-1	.	TGTGCCAGCAGTTACGATCGGGGGGAAGCTTTCTTT	CASSYDRGEAFF
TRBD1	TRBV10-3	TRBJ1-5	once	TGTGCCATCAGTCAGGGGGTTAGCAATCAGCCCCAGCATTTT	CAISQGVSNQPQHF
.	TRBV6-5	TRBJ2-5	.	TGTGCCAGCAGTTACAACAGGGAGGGCGAGACCCAGTACTTC	CASSYNREGETQYF
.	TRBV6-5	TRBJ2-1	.	TGTGCCAGCAGGGCTCCGGGACTCAATCGGGATGAGCAGTTCTTC	CASRAPGLNRDEQFF
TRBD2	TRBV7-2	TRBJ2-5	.	TGTGCCAGCAGCCCTCTAGCGGTAAACCAAGAGACCCAGTACTTC	CASSPLAVNQETQYF
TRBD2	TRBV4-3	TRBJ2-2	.	TGCGCCAGCAGCCAACCGGGAGGAGGGACGAACACCGGGGAGCTGTTTTTT	CASSQPGGGTNTGELFF
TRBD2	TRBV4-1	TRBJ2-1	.	TGCGCCAGCAGCCAAGATCGAGCGGGGGGGTGGTTCTTC	CASSQDRAGGWFF
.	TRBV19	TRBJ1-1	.	TGTGCCAGTAAGGTCGGGGGGCAATTGAACACTGAAGCTTTCTTT	CASKVGGQLNTEAFF
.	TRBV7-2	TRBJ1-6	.	TGTGCCAGCAGCCACAGTTCACCCCTCCACTTT	CASSHSSPLHF
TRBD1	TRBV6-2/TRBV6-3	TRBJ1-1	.	TGTGCCAGCAGTTACCCAACACGGACAGGGATGAACACTGAAGCTTTCTTT	CASSYPTRTGMNTEAFF
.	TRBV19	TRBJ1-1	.	TGTGCCAGTAGTATCTTTGGGAGGGGACCCGAAGCTTTCTTT	CASSIFGRGPEAFF
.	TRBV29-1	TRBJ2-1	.	TGCAGCCCCGGGGGGCCCAATGAGCAGTTCTTC	CSPGGPNEQFF
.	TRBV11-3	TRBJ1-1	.	TGTGCCAGCAGCTTAAGCCAGAACACTGAAGCTTTCTTT	CASSLSQNTEAFF
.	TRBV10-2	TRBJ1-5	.	TGCGCCAGCAGTAAGGGGGACAGCAATCAGCCCCAGCATTTT	CASSKGDSNQPQHF
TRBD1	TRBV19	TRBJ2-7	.	TGTGCCAGTAGTAACAGGGGAACCTCCTACGAGCAGTACTTC	CASSNRGTSYEQYF
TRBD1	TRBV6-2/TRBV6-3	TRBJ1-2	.	TGTGCCAGCAGTTACTCCGCAGGGGGCTATGGCTACACCTTC	CASSYSAGGYGYTF
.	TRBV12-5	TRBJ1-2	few	TGTGCTAGTGGTTTGAGTGCCGCCTTGAGCGGCTACACCTTC	CASGLSAALSGYTF
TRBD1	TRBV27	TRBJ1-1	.	TGTGCCAGCAGTTCCACAGGGGTAATCCCGCAGTATGAAGCTTTCTTT	CASSSTGVIPQYEAFF
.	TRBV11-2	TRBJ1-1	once	TGTGCCAGCAGCTTCGATGCGGGTATCACTGAAGCTTTCTTT	CASSFDAGITEAFF
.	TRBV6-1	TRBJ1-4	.	TGTGCCAGCAAGTCACAAGCAACTAATGAAAAACTGTTTTTT	CASKSQATNEKLFF
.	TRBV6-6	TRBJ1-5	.	TGTGCCAGCAGTTACTCCTGGGGCAGTAACGAGCATTTT	CASSYSWGSNEHF
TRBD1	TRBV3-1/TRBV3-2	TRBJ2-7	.	TGTGCCAGCAGCCAAGGGACAGGTGGAGCCTACGAGCAGTACTTC	CASSQGTGGAYEQYF
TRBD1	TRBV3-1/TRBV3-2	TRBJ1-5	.	TGTGCCAGCAGCCTCACCGGGACAGGGGGAAATCAGCCCCAGCATTTT	CASSLTGTGGNQPQHF
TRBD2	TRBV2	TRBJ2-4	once	TGTGCCAGCAGTGAAAAGGGACTAGCGGCCAAAAACATTCAGTACTTC	CASSEKGLAAKNIQYF